A selection of T cell receptor beta chains follows, all from one sample in a study of T cell responses to AZD1222 COVID-19 vaccine. Method: immunoSEQ multiplex PCR; TCRdb's copy keeps in-frame clones and lacks some. The sample shows 60,000 to 75,000 clones, roughly nine tenths of them seen only once. This material consisted of peripheral blood, taken 28 days after the second AZD1222 dose. These receptors were obtained from an adult who received the AZD1222 COVID-19 vaccine. Both conserved end residues are part of each CDR3. The D gene is left open where the match is weak. The size entry is marked missing in some rows and otherwise reads once, few, many or a size class.

clone_size | d_call | j_call | v_call | cdr3_aa | cdr3_nt
. | . | TRBJ2-1 | TRBV6-4 | CASSDSRYGSGEQFF | TGTGCCAGCAGTGACTCCCGTTATGGGAGTGGCGAGCAGTTCTTC
. | . | TRBJ2-7 | TRBV29-1 | CSVGTDEQYF | TGCAGCGTTGGGACAGACGAGCAGTACTTC
few | . | TRBJ2-5 | TRBV6-2/TRBV6-3 | CASSYSDKKETQYF | TGTGCCAGCAGTTACTCCGACAAGAAAGAGACCCAGTACTTC
. | . | TRBJ2-5 | TRBV4-1 | CASSHKIGAQQETQYF | TGCGCCAGCAGCCATAAGATAGGGGCACAACAAGAGACCCAGTACTTC
. | TRBD2 | TRBJ2-1 | TRBV29-1 | CSAGLAGSGEQFF | TGCAGCGCGGGACTAGCGGGATCGGGAGAGCAGTTCTTC
few | . | TRBJ1-6 | TRBV7-8 | CASSLGSSYNSPLHF | TGTGCCAGCAGCTTGGGGAGCTCCTATAATTCACCCCTCCACTTT
. | . | TRBJ1-1 | TRBV11-2 | CASSFRGVNTEAFF | TGTGCCAGCAGCTTTCGGGGAGTGAACACTGAAGCTTTCTTT
few | . | TRBJ2-5 | TRBV29-1 | CSVDWQGQETQYF | TGCAGCGTTGATTGGCAGGGCCAAGAGACCCAGTACTTC
. | . | TRBJ2-7 | TRBV9 | CASSVDVGNHYEQYF | TGTGCCAGCAGCGTAGATGTCGGGAATCACTACGAGCAGTACTTC
. | . | TRBJ1-5 | TRBV12-3/TRBV12-4 | CASRQSNQPQHF | TGTGCCAGCAGACAGAGCAATCAGCCCCAGCATTTT
once | TRBD1 | TRBJ1-3 | TRBV23-1 | CASSLPGQVGARGNTIYF | TGCGCCAGCAGTCTCCCGGGACAGGTAGGGGCCCGTGGAAACACCATATATTTT
. | . | TRBJ2-5 | TRBV27 | CASTALGDQETQYF | TGTGCCAGCACCGCCCTGGGCGACCAAGAGACCCAGTACTTC
few | . | TRBJ1-4 | TRBV15 | CATSRAATNEKLFF | TGTGCCACCAGCAGAGCAGCAACTAATGAAAAACTGTTTTTT
. | TRBD1 | TRBJ1-2 | TRBV7-2 | CASSPSMTGASGYTF | TGTGCCAGCAGCCCATCAATGACAGGGGCGTCTGGCTACACCTTC
. | . | TRBJ1-2 | TRBV20-1 | CSASRGSDGYTF | TGCAGTGCTAGTCGGGGGTCGGATGGCTACACCTTC
. | . | TRBJ1-3 | TRBV7-3 | CASNLDPSGNTIYF | TGTGCCAGCAACTTGGACCCCTCTGGAAACACCATATATTTT
once | TRBD2 | TRBJ2-5 | TRBV5-1 | CASSLGGSGMYQETQYF | TGCGCCAGCAGCTTGGGGGGGAGCGGGATGTACCAAGAGACCCAGTACTTC
once | . | TRBJ2-1 | TRBV7-2 | CASSLALGGDEQFF | TGTGCCAGCAGCTTAGCCCTCGGAGGTGATGAGCAGTTCTTC
few | . | TRBJ1-3 | TRBV4-1 | CASSQDVSLGNTIYF | TGCGCCAGCAGCCAAGATGTATCCCTGGGAAACACCATATATTTT
. | . | TRBJ2-7 | TRBV4-3 | CASSQVRDGSYEQYF | TGCGCCAGCAGCCAAGTTAGGGACGGATCCTACGAGCAGTACTTC
. | . | TRBJ2-1 | TRBV11-1 | CASSFWRNEQFF | TGTGCCAGCAGCTTCTGGAGGAATGAGCAGTTCTTC
once | . | TRBJ1-6 | TRBV2 | CASSVRGDSPLHF | TGTGCCAGCAGTGTGCGGGGTGATTCACCCCTCCACTTT
once | . | TRBJ2-2 | TRBV6-2/TRBV6-3 | CASSYKTTGELFF | TGTGCCAGCAGTTACAAAACCACCGGGGAGCTGTTTTTT
. | . | TRBJ1-3 | TRBV10-1 | CASSDGRANSGNTIYF | TGCGCCAGCAGTGATGGCAGGGCCAACTCTGGAAACACCATATATTTT
. | TRBD2 | TRBJ2-5 | TRBV4-2 | CASSQASALAGGATQYF | TGTGCCAGCAGCCAAGCTAGCGCTCTAGCGGGAGGGGCGACCCAGTACTTC
few | . | TRBJ2-7 | TRBV5-4 | CASSLAGGPNEQYF | TGTGCCAGCAGCTTGGCAGGAGGGCCGAACGAGCAGTACTTC
. | TRBD1 | TRBJ1-1 | TRBV6-5 | CASSYGQGVTEAFF | TGTGCCAGCAGTTACGGACAGGGGGTCACTGAAGCTTTCTTT
. | . | TRBJ1-1 | TRBV9 | CASSATGTTEAFF | TGTGCCAGCAGCGCCACAGGAACCACTGAAGCTTTCTTT
. | . | TRBJ1-4 | TRBV18 | CASSPGNEKLFF | TGTGCCAGCTCACCGGGGAATGAAAAACTGTTTTTT
. | . | TRBJ1-2 | TRBV5-1 | CASSLSNRVDGYTF | TGCGCCAGCAGCTTGAGTAACAGAGTGGATGGCTACACCTTC
. | . | TRBJ2-7 | TRBV4-2 | CASSHNHYEQYF | TGTGCCAGCAGCCATAACCACTACGAGCAGTACTTC
. | . | TRBJ1-1 | TRBV27 | CASSPNMNTEAFF | TGTGCCAGCAGTCCAAACATGAACACTGAAGCTTTCTTT
. | . | TRBJ1-2 | TRBV10-3 | CAIRRDSEGYGYTF | TGTGCCATCAGGAGAGACAGCGAAGGATATGGCTACACCTTC
. | TRBD1 | TRBJ2-7 | TRBV12-5 | CATLTRDSGSYEQYF | TGTGCTACTTTAACTCGGGACAGTGGCTCCTACGAGCAGTACTTC
. | . | TRBJ1-2 | TRBV18 | CASSPTANYGYTF | TGTGCCAGCTCACCAACCGCTAACTATGGCTACACCTTC